The rows below give T cell receptor beta chains drawn from one sample of a study of cytotoxic CD8 clonotypes in ibrutinib-treated CLL. Assay used: immunoSEQ multiplex PCR; TCRdb lists only in-frame clones, some missing. The sample has some 310,000 clones; about 77% are singletons. Sample: PBMCs, taken before ibrutinib treatment. All receptors come from a human donor with chronic lymphocytic leukemia. The CDR3 runs from the conserved cysteine through the conserved F or W. The D gene is left open where the match is weak. Only some rows state a clone size, as once, few, many or a class for expanded clones.

cdr3_nt: TGTGCCAGAAGCTTGGCCACAGATGCCTCAGGGGGCTACACCTTC
cdr3_aa: CARSLATDASGGYTF
d_call: -
clone_size: -
v_call: TRBV5-3
j_call: TRBJ1-2

cdr3_nt: TGTGCCACCAGCAGAGAGGAGGGGGGCGGGTACAATGAGCAGTTCTTC
cdr3_aa: CATSREEGGGYNEQFF
d_call: -
clone_size: once
v_call: TRBV15
j_call: TRBJ2-1

cdr3_nt: TGTGCCAGCAGCCGCTCGCGGGTGGGAGATACGCAGTATTTT
cdr3_aa: CASSRSRVGDTQYF
d_call: -
clone_size: -
v_call: TRBV7-6
j_call: TRBJ2-3

cdr3_nt: TGTGCCAGCAGTTTCGGGGGCGAGCAGTTCTTC
cdr3_aa: CASSFGGEQFF
d_call: -
clone_size: -
v_call: TRBV28
j_call: TRBJ2-1

cdr3_nt: TGTGCCAGTAGTAATCCGTGGGCTAGCAGGAACTACAATGAGCAGTTCTTC
cdr3_aa: CASSNPWASRNYNEQFF
d_call: -
clone_size: -
v_call: TRBV19
j_call: TRBJ2-1

cdr3_nt: TGTGCCAGCAGCTTAGCTGTTTCTCGTTTAGGGGGCTCCTACAATGAGCAGTTCTTC
cdr3_aa: CASSLAVSRLGGSYNEQFF
d_call: -
clone_size: -
v_call: TRBV11-1
j_call: TRBJ2-1

cdr3_nt: TGTGCCACCAGCAGGGACAGGGCCTTGAACACTGAAGCTTTCTTT
cdr3_aa: CATSRDRALNTEAFF
d_call: TRBD1
clone_size: -
v_call: TRBV15
j_call: TRBJ1-1

cdr3_nt: TGCGCCAGCAGCCCTTCACCTAACTATGGCTACACCTTC
cdr3_aa: CASSPSPNYGYTF
d_call: -
clone_size: -
v_call: TRBV5-1
j_call: TRBJ1-2

cdr3_nt: TGTGCCAGTAGGAGTTACGGTAATGAAAAACTGTTTTTT
cdr3_aa: CASRSYGNEKLFF
d_call: -
clone_size: -
v_call: TRBV19
j_call: TRBJ1-4

cdr3_nt: TGTGCCAGCAGCCGGACAGGGGGCGCTCACTATGGCTACACCTTC
cdr3_aa: CASSRTGGAHYGYTF
d_call: TRBD1
clone_size: -
v_call: TRBV11-2
j_call: TRBJ1-2

cdr3_nt: TGCGCCAGCAGCCAAGTCGGGGGAGGGCCCGCACATGAGCAGTTCTTC
cdr3_aa: CASSQVGGGPAHEQFF
d_call: TRBD2
clone_size: -
v_call: TRBV4-3
j_call: TRBJ2-1

cdr3_nt: TGCGCCAGCAGCTTGGGGACAGCGAACTCCTACGAGCAGTACTTC
cdr3_aa: CASSLGTANSYEQYF
d_call: -
clone_size: -
v_call: TRBV5-1
j_call: TRBJ2-7

cdr3_nt: TGTGCCAGCAGGGAAGGGGGGGCCGGCAATCAGCCCCAGCATTTT
cdr3_aa: CASREGGAGNQPQHF
d_call: -
clone_size: -
v_call: TRBV6-1
j_call: TRBJ1-5

cdr3_nt: TGTGCCAGCAGTTTCCGCAGCGACTACGCCAATGAGCAGTTCTTC
cdr3_aa: CASSFRSDYANEQFF
d_call: -
clone_size: -
v_call: TRBV6-5
j_call: TRBJ2-1

cdr3_nt: TGTGCCAGCAGCCAACCGGGGACAGGGAGGGACACCGGGGAGCTGTTTTTT
cdr3_aa: CASSQPGTGRDTGELFF
d_call: TRBD1
clone_size: -
v_call: TRBV4-2
j_call: TRBJ2-2

cdr3_nt: TGTGCCAGCTCACCGGCAGGGACAAATCAGCCCCAGCATTTT
cdr3_aa: CASSPAGTNQPQHF
d_call: -
clone_size: -
v_call: TRBV18
j_call: TRBJ1-5

cdr3_nt: TGTGCCATCAAGGCCCCCTTGGGGGCCGGCACAGATACGCAGTATTTT
cdr3_aa: CAIKAPLGAGTDTQYF
d_call: -
clone_size: -
v_call: TRBV10-3
j_call: TRBJ2-3

cdr3_nt: TGTGCCAGCAGCCAGGAAGAGGGGCTCGAGACCCAGTACTTC
cdr3_aa: CASSQEEGLETQYF
d_call: -
clone_size: -
v_call: TRBV4-2
j_call: TRBJ2-5

cdr3_nt: TGTGCCAGCAGTGTGGACGCGGGGAGTTCCTACGAGCAGTACTTC
cdr3_aa: CASSVDAGSSYEQYF
d_call: -
clone_size: -
v_call: TRBV6-5
j_call: TRBJ2-7

cdr3_nt: TGTGCCAGCAGCTTGGGGGGACCCCCCTACAATGAGCAGTTCTTC
cdr3_aa: CASSLGGPPYNEQFF
d_call: -
clone_size: -
v_call: TRBV7-2
j_call: TRBJ2-1

cdr3_nt: TGTGCCAGCAGCCCCTACCTCCAAGAGACCCAGTACTTC
cdr3_aa: CASSPYLQETQYF
d_call: -
clone_size: -
v_call: TRBV13
j_call: TRBJ2-5